This T cell receptor (beta chain) derives from a study of cytomegalovirus exposure and HLA in healthy donors (dated by TCRdb to the late 2010s). For context, the study as a whole: An earlier analysis of some 500 of the donors reported more than 250 Gb of sequence data and 117 million unique TCR beta sequences from about 179 million T cells. An early release that covered some 630 HLA-typed donors contained approximately 290 gigabases of sequencing data and tens of millions of unique TCR sequences. Of the 300 to 500 genotyped donors, approximately 80% were placed in the genetic ancestry cluster associated with self-reported Caucasian donors. The aim of the study was to test whether cataloging public T cell receptors could identify signatures of past pathogen exposure. Using immunosequencing, the study profiled T cell repertoires from 500 to 800 subjects and related those repertoires to cytomegalovirus serostatus. Along with the approximately 700-subject first cohort, a separate validation cohort of over a hundred different subjects was used. To predict cytomegalovirus infection status, the study combined high-throughput TCR immunosequencing, statistical association of individual TCRs with disease status, and machine learning. In a later analysis, previously published TCR beta repertoires from several hundred donors were re-analyzed and high-resolution HLA genotyping was added so that TCR occurrence patterns could be studied. Rather than using new phenotypic data, the later analysis identified candidate immune exposures from TCR beta sequences and from how often those sequences occurred across donors. To decide whether each TCR beta V gene segment behaved as functional or pseudogenic, an earlier analysis of some 540 of the donors relied on high-throughput TCR beta sequencing. Donor age, sex, ethnicity and CMV serostatus were compiled together with the repertoire data. A later genetic analysis took genome-wide SNP genotypes for about 55% of the 666 donors and used that subset as a discovery cohort. All discovery cohort repertoires had been generated using a single sequencing platform. HLA typing included class I and class II loci at four-digit resolution. Typing coverage varied by locus: about 629-630 donors for A, B, C, DRB1 and DQB1; approximately 560 for DQA1; 600 to 610 for DPA1; fewer than 480 for DPB1. About five DR-DQ haplotypes were handled as single units for association and clustering because linkage in the cohort was strong. Among 300 to 450 genotyped donors of the cohort, an average of 235,054 unique TCR beta nucleotide sequences were sequenced per donor, roughly 20% of them non-productive.

The study at large found these results: In an earlier analysis of a few hundred of the donors, most TCR beta V segments were observed in productive rearrangements about 87% or about 30% of the time, broadly matching IMGT annotations. Because HLA typing was missing for some donors at each locus, association tests included only the typed subset. According to a later analysis, most CMV-associated TCR beta chains appeared to be HLA-restricted, and the HLA associations seemed to be driven largely by CMV exposure. The 87-base-pair reads could not distinguish some IMGT-functional V segments, including TRBV6-2 and TRBV6-3, so those segments were excluded. A further reported finding was that TCR beta sequences accurately predicted the HLA-A and HLA-B alleles for most subjects in the first cohort. At a false discovery rate of 0.05, a later analysis linked under 20,000 TCR beta sequences to specific HLA alleles. A later analysis found that HLA-associated TCR beta chains were more clonally expanded and had lower generation probabilities than equally common non-associated chains. Linkage disequilibrium might explain the correlated functional status among segregating V segments, but an unknown experimental factor could not be excluded. A total of 150 or so TCR beta chains were listed by the study as associated with cytomegalovirus. Most TCR sequences were seen in very few donors, while some public TCRs were found in many individuals. The presence/absence analyses assumed that sequencing depth was roughly uniform across donors, and that assumption may not be true. For the cohort, immune exposure information was limited to CMV serostatus. The authors suggested that the approach could potentially be generalized to other disease states and immunological phenotypes. A later genetic analysis associated a missense DCLRE1C variant with V-gene and J-gene trimming of TCR beta chains, and an independent cohort replicated the association. When HLA alleles, especially DR and DQ, strongly co-occurred, TCR associations were difficult to assign to individual alleles. Several of the top co-occurrence clusters appeared to be linked to parvovirus B19, influenza, CMV and Epstein-Barr virus, according to a later analysis. A group of highly shared sequence variants was considered likely to be a technical artifact of the sequencing pipeline. In both the original and validation cohorts, the classifier was reported to diagnose cytomegalovirus status with high specificity and sensitivity. About 17 rarely observed V segments, including chromosome 9 orphons, were excluded from the earlier analysis of several hundred of the donors because counts were too low. The cohort was sequenced for TCR beta chains only, and without alpha or paired-chain data the features that could be detected were limited. In a later analysis, the rate of TCR association differed among HLA loci, with DRB1 alleles having the most associated TCRs and HLA-C alleles having the fewest. In a later genetic analysis, fewer N-insertions in productive TCRs were reported among donors in an Asian-associated ancestry cluster than the approximately 710-donor mean. A few of the identified cytomegalovirus-associated TCR beta chains were confirmed in vitro to be specific for cytomegalovirus antigens.

Trimming takes 5 bases from V and 1 base from J, and the germline ends sit 11 bases apart. From cysteine to phenylalanine, the CDR3 is 14 amino acids long. The retained sequence is limited to the CDR3, 42 bases, with the frame set at the first base. Reading the germline V gene (reference sequence) gives CDR1 LNHDA and CDR2 SQIVND. This clone was seen more than once but under ten times. This receptor's antigen is unknown. No base-level quality is on record; no much larger clone is a single base apart. Receptor libraries were prepared by the immunoSEQ multiplex PCR assay. For the multiplex PCR, a mixture combining 60 forward primers for TCR Vbeta segments and 13 reverse primers for TCR Jbeta segments was used. The CDR3 region of rearranged TCR beta genes was amplified from genomic DNA by a multiplex PCR assay. The Illumina HiSeq System was used to sequence the amplified TCR beta libraries as 87-base-pair reads. The authors processed their data as follows. Across the 700 or so repertoires, a later analysis counted around 80 million unique TCR beta chains, 9.5 million to 12 million of which were shared by at least two donors. Raw reads were error-corrected and collapsed into unique sequences by a nearest-neighbor algorithm in which closely related sequences were merged to remove PCR and sequencing errors. To assign V, D and J gene segments, CDR3 sequences were aligned to IMGT reference sequences. For a sequence to be retained, a match of at least six nucleotides to both a V gene segment and a J gene segment was required. Rearrangements were called productive when the CDR3 lacked stop codons and stayed in frame with V and J; all others were non-productive. CDR3 was defined by IMGT convention, running from the second conserved V-encoded cysteine to the conserved J-encoded phenylalanine. The earlier analysis of about 500 of the donors excluded sequences that lacked an unambiguous match to a single V gene segment. An earlier analysis of several hundred of the donors classified V segments as functional when productive rearrangements were above 56.7% and as segregating when the standard deviation between donors was above 5%. A statistical classification framework was built to diagnose cytomegalovirus status from the catalog of TCR beta chain sequences. In a later analysis, TCR nucleotide sequences were compared against IMGT/GENE-DB human TR gene sequences so that V and J genes could be assigned. A later analysis assigned CDR3 sequences and most-parsimonious VDJ recombination scenarios with the TCRdist pipeline. In a later analysis, every TCR beta chain was defined by the combination of its CDR3 amino acid sequence and its V-gene family, and reads without a unique V-gene family were dropped. A later analysis removed 550 to 650 highly shared, low-generation-probability nucleotide sequences to deal with suspected cross-contamination and a sequencing artifact. A later analysis calculated a clonal expansion index for each public chain from normalized within-repertoire ranks of inferred template counts. A later analysis computed generation probabilities with a VDJ recombination model fitted to out-of-frame rearrangements, and checked the results against IGoR. In a later analysis, hypergeometric tests were used to score TCR-TCR, TCR-HLA and TCR-CMV co-occurrence, with a repertoire-size bias correction applied to TCR pairs. False discovery rates were estimated in a later analysis by permuting HLA or CMV assignments 20 times. A later analysis grouped co-occurring TCRs with DBSCAN, adding TCRdist sequence similarity when clustering within HLA-allele-positive subsets. Repertoires with fewer than 30,000 or more than 120,000 public chains were left out of co-occurrence clustering, as were about 5 repertoires with anomalous nucleotide sharing. TCRdb limited this immuneACCESS table to in-frame rearrangements with V and J called. A share of clones is missing; checked studies link under half to unresolved V genes, and the rest is unexplained. V and J calls and clone size are given by that table; D and trimming were obtained from the DNA. This sample gives tens of thousands of clones in total; approximately 76% of them show up just once. The biggest ten clones account for roughly 5.3% of the sample.

The cohort was made up of about 610 healthy bone marrow donors. At the time of sampling, all cohort members were nominally healthy, though unrecorded immune exposures were likely present. The donor tested CMV seronegative and was one of the 352 seronegative cohort members. Each donor provided a peripheral blood sample, and peripheral blood mononuclear cells were used for TCR beta sequencing. Genomic DNA was extracted from the blood cell samples with the Qiagen DNeasy Blood Extraction Kit. Sequences were obtained from PBMCs. The source is a man over 45 in good health and CMV-seronegative. Recombination joined TRBV19 with TRBJ1-1; the D gene cannot be named for sure. The DNA is as follows: TGTGCCAGTAGTCTCCTTGTATCGAACACTGAAGCTTTCTTT. This gives the protein CASSLLVSNTEAFF.